This entry features one TCR beta chain sequence. Its target is not known. TCRdb's table, derived via immunoSEQ multiplex PCR, lists solely in-frame clones and lacks some. The sample comprises approximately 31,000 clones, around four fifths of which are singletons, and around 21% rests with the top ten. The data belong to a study of OX40 agonist ivuxolimab in advanced cancers. Study information: Given to patients was ivuxolimab, an agonistic anti-OX40 (CD134) antibody. Patients got intravenous ivuxolimab at 0.01 to 10 mg/kg every 2 weeks. Overall study findings and caveats: Average numbers of expanded clones were greater in CD8+ T cells than in CD4+. With doses of 0.1-3.0 mg/kg, partial responders showed among the lowest clonal expansion.

CDR3 length equals 14 residues. Between the trimmed V and J ends, which lost 3 bases and 5 bases, there was a span of 13 bases. Germline loops: CDR1 MNHEY, CDR2 SVGAGI. This TCR was sampled from an adult with an advanced solid tumor such as melanoma, head and neck, liver or kidney cancer. The gene calls are TRBV6-5 and TRBJ2-5, with D perhaps matching TRBD1 or TRBD2 (5 bases each). The starting material was CD4+ or CD8+ T cells sorted from blood, obtained in a trial of the OX40 agonist ivuxolimab. The CDR3 region is CASSYGTDRETQYF. In DNA form, the CDR3 reads TGTGCCAGCAGTTATGGGACGGACCGGGAGACCCAGTACTTC.